Detailed here is one T cell receptor (beta chain). This receptor's antigen is unknown. This could be a read error, since a much larger clone is one nucleotide away. Because the CDR3 is missing its conserved closing phenylalanine or tryptophan, this is likely a read error. These data are taken from a study of regulatory T cells in long-lasting Graves disease (dated by TCRdb to 2020 to 2023). Broadly, across the study: In the newly diagnosed Graves' disease group, patients had been taking antithyroid drugs for less than 3 months. Persistent Graves' disease patients were compared with newly diagnosed Graves' disease patients by peripheral blood TCR sequencing and RNA sequencing. The study was conducted in China and was registered as a clinical trial. A total of around 35 samples underwent TCR sequencing, from about 13 patients with persistent Graves' disease and 20 patients with newly diagnosed Graves' disease. Study-level results and caveats: Peripheral blood alone was examined, since thyroid tissue, which constituted the primary lesion, could not be accessed. Sequencing and analysis were limited to the TCR beta chain. Compared with newly diagnosed patients, patients with persistent Graves' disease had lower TCR Shannon entropy and fewer highly expanded clones, which suggests clonal expansion. As a limitation, the authors acknowledged that the small sample size may reduce accuracy. More public clonotypes were shared among persistent patients (2,741) than among newly diagnosed patients (roughly 1,000). Preferential use of TRBV28, TRBJ1-2 and TRBJ2-5 was observed in persistent disease, whereas TRBV20-1 and TRBJ2-1 were favored in newly diagnosed disease.

The CDR3 is 15 residues long, counting both termini. The retained sequence is limited to the CDR3, 45 bases, with the frame set at the first base. V sheds 2 bases and J sheds 2 bases, leaving 11 bases between their ends. The sample's time point label, in plain terms: newly diagnosed GD, antithyroid drugs for less than 3 months. RNA was extracted from PBMCs in TRIzol for both TCR sequencing and RNA sequencing. The diagnosis of Graves' disease followed American Thyroid Association guidelines. Recruitment of patients was carried out at an endocrinology department in Xi'an, China. From each patient, about 8.9 milliliters of peripheral blood was collected into an EDTA anticoagulant tube. Ficoll Paque Plus density gradient separation was used to isolate PBMCs, and no additional T cell sorting was done. An Agilent 2100 Bioanalyzer and agarose gel were used to check RNA quality, and a NanoDrop 2000 was used to measure RNA concentration.

The library was generated by multiplex PCR. This sample was sequenced with an Illumina HiSeq 4000. TCR beta libraries were built with iRepertoire HTBI primers and Arm-PCR amplification of CDR3 regions. Before sequencing, the PCR products underwent gel purification. As for how the authors treated the data: Gene usage analysis of CDR3 amino acid clonotypes relied on the roughly 67 TRBV and fewer than 15 TRBJ segments identified across samples. COPE and FqMerger were used to merge the filtered high-quality paired reads into contigs. BLAST was used to align contigs to the IMGT TRBV, TRBD and TRBJ reference genes, and CDR3 was defined following IMGT. Highly expanded clones were defined as clonotypes with a frequency above 0.1%. Shannon entropy served as the measure of repertoire diversity, while the Gini coefficient captured V-J evenness. Clonotypes shared by more than one individual were considered public. TCRdb passed the public sequencing reads through fastp at Q25 and MiXCR, retaining productive beta sequences. Every CDR3 protein is listed once, alongside the most common genes and DNA of its rows. TCRdb assigned the V and J calls; the authors' analysis was not used. Across this sample there are around 450,000 distinct CDR3 sequences, with about 16% seen only once. The ten largest clonotypes hold 16% of the sample.

These data were also filed under a second study, of T cells in Graves' hyperthyroidism and ophthalmopathy. Looking at the second paper: Graves' hyperthyroidism was defined as stable when no progression to ophthalmopathy occurred over 18 months of follow-up. The hyperthyroidism patients were between 18 and 65 years old and newly diagnosed, with a disease duration of less than 2 months. Any patient with an uncontrolled infection, another autoimmune disease, pregnancy or lactation was excluded. Clinical symptoms, serum thyroxine and TRAb, thyroid ultrasound, and orbital computed tomography formed the basis for the diagnoses. The first round of RT-PCR for the TCR CDR3 was performed with the HTBI primer set and the Qiagen OneStep RT-PCR kit. Most expanded thyroid clonotypes (frequency above 0.001) were also detected in blood, a finding suggesting that blood repertoires may reflect thyroid immune responses. Ophthalmopathy was separated from stable hyperthyroidism by a 13 V-J signature model, with just over 85% sensitivity and 81% to 83% specificity obtained in cross-validation and 80%/75% obtained in testing. In validation, the model predicted progression to ophthalmopathy with over 65% sensitivity and 72% to 85% specificity, a median of approximately 6.7 months before onset. TCR V-J signatures able to tell the groups apart were searched for in a discovery cohort of some 97 patients, of whom fewer than 45 had Graves' ophthalmopathy and about 60 had stable Graves' hyperthyroidism. An independent validation cohort of around 19 hyperthyroidism patients and some 15 patients who later progressed to ophthalmopathy tested prospective prediction of ophthalmopathy. For training and testing, the roughly 97 patients in the discovery cohort were randomly divided in a 7:3 ratio. In about six Graves' hyperthyroidism patients, the study also compared T-cell repertoires from thyroid tissue with T-cell repertoires from blood. Following sampling, methimazole starting at 30 mg daily was given to hyperthyroidism patients, and high-dose intravenous methylprednisolone was given to ophthalmopathy patients. Libraries were constructed in a second round of multiplex PCR, after which size selection and purification were performed. Sequencing of the libraries was done on an Illumina HiSeq2000 using paired-end 100 bp reads. SOAPnuke was used to process the raw data, with reads discarded if the reads contained adapters or uncalled bases, had a mean Phred below 15, or lacked an exact constant-primer or identifier match. COPE v1.2.5 was used to merge the high-quality paired reads, and each unique nucleotide sequence was defined as a clonotype. MiTCR v1.1 was used to align clonotypes to the IMGT TRBV, TRBD and TRBJ reference segments. Analysis was restricted to V-J combinations with a frequency above 0.0001, which covered roughly 99% of repertoires. The TCS score was defined as F50 (clonal expansion) divided by E x V (chaos), with BLOSUM62-based TCRdist calculated between CDR3 peptides within each V-J. Welch's t-statistics and random forest reduced 450 to 600 V-J features to 10 to 15, which were used in a naive Bayes classifier (R e1071). Sample size was not statistically predetermined, and blinding of investigators to group allocation was not performed. The paper describes TCR Vbeta CDR3 sequencing of 135 peripheral blood samples, made up of roughly 45 ophthalmopathy patients, around 73 hyperthyroidism patients and approximately 17 progressor patients.

This sample comprised peripheral blood mononuclear cells (PBMCs), obtained at new diagnosis, from a patient treated with antithyroid drugs. The chain joins TRBV12-3 or TRBV12-4 to TRBJ2-3; no D gene can be assigned with confidence. This receptor was obtained from a woman in her 30s with Graves disease. Donor details come from another sample of the same person, matched by shared clones. The CDR3 corresponds to CASSLRLLLTDTQYL. The bases read TGTGCCAGCAGTTTAAGACTCCTACTCACAGATACGCAGTATCTT.